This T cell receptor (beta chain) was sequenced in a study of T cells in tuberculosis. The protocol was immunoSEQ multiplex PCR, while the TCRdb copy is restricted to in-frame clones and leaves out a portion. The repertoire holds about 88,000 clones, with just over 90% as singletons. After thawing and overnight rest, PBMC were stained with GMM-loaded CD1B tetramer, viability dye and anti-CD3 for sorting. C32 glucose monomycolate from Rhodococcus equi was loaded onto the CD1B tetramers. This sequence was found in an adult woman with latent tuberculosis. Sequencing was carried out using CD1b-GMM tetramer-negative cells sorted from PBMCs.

This chain's CDR3 is CASSERGTGELFF. DNA of the CDR3: TGCGCCAGCAGTGAGAGGGGGACCGGGGAGCTGTTTTTT. J is TRBJ2-2 and V is TRBV10-1; possible D gene TRBD1, 6 bases. V was clipped by 2 bases and J by 5 bases, with 6 bases between them. CDR3 length equals 13 residues. The V gene's germline CDR1 is WNHNN and CDR2 SYGVQD (reference sequence).